This T cell receptor beta chain is drawn from a study of shared clonotypes between healthy human individuals. Sequencing used immunoSEQ multiplex PCR; TCRdb keeps in-frame clones, though not all of them. Of over a million clones in the sample, approximately 98.5% were seen once. The germline CDR1 and CDR2 sequences are SGHTA and FQGNSA. Trimming shortened V by 5 bases and J by 3 bases, and 10 bases separated the two germline ends. The CDR3 is 13 residues long. The V and J genes are TRBV7-2 and TRBJ1-1; D gene unclear. The source of this sequence is a man aged 25 to 40 in good health. Material for sequencing was naive CD4+ T cells sorted from blood. The subset: CD45RA+ positively selected. The CDR3 DNA is TGTGCCAGCAGCCCCCCTTGGGACACTGAAGCTTTCTTT. It codes for CASSPPWDTEAFF.